These 21 T cell receptor beta chains share one sample of origin, sequenced in a study of T cell changes during pregnancy in multiple sclerosis. The repertoire was sequenced with immunoSEQ multiplex PCR; TCRdb's copy has only in-frame clones and lacks some. The profile shows 70,000 to 75,000 clones, roughly 92% of them singletons. The sample here was peripheral blood, taken in the second trimester of pregnancy. The receptors come from a female donor in good health, enrolled as a control in a pregnancy study.

This clone was detected a few times. The chain links TRBV9 to TRBJ1-1; tentative D call: TRBD1 (5 bases). Germline values: CDR1 SGDLS, CDR2 YYNGEE. This CDR3 spans 13 amino acids. The V end was cut by 2 bases, the J end by 6 bases, with 11 bases between. The CDR3 protein is CASSVAQGAEAFF. For the CDR3, the DNA is TGTGCCAGCAGCGTGGCGCAGGGCGCTGAAGCTTTCTTT. The full variable domain, its missing parts supplied by reference TRBV9 and TRBJ1-1, is DSGVTQTPKHLITATGQRVTLRCSPRSGDLSVYWYQQSLDQGLQFLIQYYNGEERAKGNILERFSAQQFPDLHSELNLSSLELGDSALYFCASSVAQGAEAFFGQGTRLTVV.

CDR3 residues: CASMDREGAGYEQYF. The CDR3 nucleotides read TGTGCCAGCATGGACAGGGAGGGTGCGGGATACGAGCAGTACTTC. This sequence joins TRBV6-6 and TRBJ2-7, with a possible D match to TRBD1 (8 bases). Germline lookup yields CDR1 MNHNY and CDR2 SVGAGI (reference sequence). This CDR3 is built from 15 residues. Trimming pared 7 bases from V and 4 bases from J, leaving 20 bases between.

The genes are TRBV5-1 and TRBJ2-7; TRBD2 agrees at 9 bases. The CDR3 is 12 residues long. CDR1 SGHRS and CDR2 YFSETQ come from the germline V gene. V lost 6 bases and J lost 4; bases outside the gene matches: 2. This chain's CDR3 is CASTLAGYEQYF. In nucleotides, the CDR3 is TGCGCCAGCACTCTAGCGGGGTACGAGCAGTACTTC.

J is TRBJ2-1 and V is TRBV4-1; D uncertain. The CDR3 totals 12 residues. CDR1 is MGHRA and CDR2 is YSYEKL in the germline V gene. V was pared by 0 bases and J by 8 bases, with 5 bases between. The DNA for the CDR3 is TGCGCCAGCAGCCAAGACATTCATGAGCAGTTCTTC. It translates to CASSQDIHEQFF.

This chain connects TRBV7-2 to TRBJ2-2, with TRBD2 matching over 7 bases. CDR1 is SGHTA and CDR2 is FQGNSA in the germline V gene. J lost 2 bases, V lost 6 bases, and 3 bases had no gene match. This CDR3 contains 14 residues. CDR3 nucleotides: TGTGCCAGCAGTTCTAGCGGAAACACCGGGGAGCTGTTTTTT. Encoded protein: CASSSSGNTGELFF.

This sequence joins TRBV4-1 and TRBJ2-3; 11 bases fit TRBD2. Per germline, CDR1 MGHRA and CDR2 YSYEKL. This CDR3 has 17 residues. Trimming cost V 1 base and J 2 bases; bases outside gene matches: 5. The CDR3 is CASSQAGTSGNTDTQYF. The CDR3 DNA reads as TGCGCCAGCAGCCAAGCAGGGACTAGCGGAAACACAGATACGCAGTATTTT.

This chain uses TRBV7-2 with TRBJ2-5; tentative D call: TRBD2 (5 bases). V was clipped by 1 base and J by 5 bases, with 14 bases between them. Germline loops: CDR1 SGHTA, CDR2 FQGNSA. This CDR3 comprises 15 residues. CDR3 amino acids: CASSLGIGRLETQYF. In DNA form, the CDR3 reads TGTGCCAGCAGCTTAGGCATAGGGAGATTGGAGACCCAGTACTTC.

The V call is TRBV15, the J call TRBJ1-2, with D hard to call. The CDR3 spans 14 residues. Germline CDR1 is LNHNV and CDR2 is YYDKDF (reference sequence). Trimming pared 3 bases from V and 7 bases from J, leaving 15 bases between. As DNA, the CDR3 is TGTGCCACCAGCAGGGACTTTCAGGAGCCTGGCTACACCTTC. Amino acids: CATSRDFQEPGYTF.

The chain uses TRBV7-2 and TRBJ2-3, with TRBD2 identical over 10 bases. The J segment lost 3 bases and the V segment lost 5 bases, leaving 8 bases of the junction unmatched. The CDR3 is 16 residues long. Germline CDR1 reads SGHTA; CDR2 reads FQGNSA. CDR3 residues: CASSRSVSGGTDTQYF. The CDR3 region has the DNA TGTGCCAGCAGCCGCAGCGTTAGCGGGGGGACAGATACGCAGTATTTT.

The chain uses TRBV5-1 and TRBJ2-1; TRBD2 matches at 9 bases. Germline V gives CDR1 SGHRS, CDR2 YFSETQ. J gave up 9 bases and V 5 bases, and 15 bases lay outside the gene matches. The CDR3 has 16 amino acids. The CDR3 loop is CASSYSMGLARSEQFF. The CDR3 DNA reads TGCGCCAGCAGTTACTCCATGGGACTAGCCCGTAGTGAGCAGTTCTTC.

This sequence joins TRBV27 and TRBJ2-5, with D unclear. V was shortened by 3 bases and J by 3 bases, with 11 bases between the two germline ends. The CDR3 has 14 residues. CDR1 MNHEY and CDR2 SMNVEV come from the germline V gene (reference sequence). DNA for the CDR3: TGTGCCAGCAGTTTTACGCCTAGGAAAGAGACCCAGTACTTC. It encodes CASSFTPRKETQYF.

The chain employs TRBV5-4 and TRBJ2-7, with 8 bases lining up with TRBD2. CDR1 is SGHNT, CDR2 YYREEE, per germline (reference sequence). The CDR3 sequence is 14 residues long. V gave up 4 bases and J gave up 0 bases; unmatched junction bases: 3. In nucleotides, the CDR3 is TGTGCCAGCAGCCCCGGGGGGGTCTCCTACGAGCAGTACTTC. Protein product: CASSPGGVSYEQYF.

The chain links TRBV10-3 to TRBJ2-5; the match to TRBD1 covers 8 bases. The V gene's germline CDR1 is ENHRY and CDR2 SYGVKD. Trimming at V came to 4 bases and at J to 4 bases, leaving 2 bases not matched to a gene. CDR3 size: 13 residues. CDR3 protein: CAISGGTGETQYF. CDR3 coding DNA: TGTGCCATCAGTGGGGGGACAGGAGAGACCCAGTACTTC.

The chain combines TRBV6-5 with TRBJ2-3; 10 positions agree with TRBD2. The CDR3 totals 16 residues. CDR1 is MNHEY and CDR2 is SVGAGI in the germline V gene. With 2 bases clipped from V and 3 bases from J, the junction kept 5 bases outside the gene matches. CDR3 coding DNA: TGTGCCAGCAGTTACCAACTGACTAGCGGGACAGATACGCAGTATTTT. Translating it yields CASSYQLTSGTDTQYF.

J is TRBJ1-1 and V is TRBV19; D remains unclear. The length of the CDR3 is 15 residues. Germline values: CDR1 LNHDA, CDR2 SQIVND (reference sequence). The V and J ends lost 5 bases and 7 bases respectively, with 20 bases between them. The CDR3 region is CASSSMTGRLVEAFF. CDR3 nucleotide sequence: TGTGCCAGTAGTTCCATGACGGGAAGGCTAGTTGAAGCTTTCTTT. The full variable domain, completed using reference TRBV19 and TRBJ1-1, is DGGITQSPKYLFRKEGQNVTLSCEQNLNHDAMYWYRQDPGQGLRLIYYSQIVNDFQKGDIAEGYSVSREKKESFPLTVTSAQKNPTAFYLCASSSMTGRLVEAFFGQGTRLTVV.

The rearrangement uses TRBV6-1 and TRBJ1-2; 7 bases are shared with TRBD1. The germline gives CDR1 MNHNS, CDR2 SASEGT. The V segment lost 10 bases and the J segment 5 bases; nucleotides outside the gene matches: 7. The CDR3 has 12 residues. The CDR3 region is CATTGTEYGYTF. In DNA, the CDR3 is TGTGCCACCACCGGGACAGAATATGGCTACACCTTC.

The rearrangement links TRBV7-9 to TRBJ1-4; 7 nucleotides align to TRBD1. The J segment lost 4 bases and the V segment lost 4 bases, leaving 6 bases of the junction unmatched. The CDR3 consists of 15 residues. Germline-derived CDR1 and CDR2 are SEHNR and FQNEAQ (reference sequence). The CDR3 spells CASSSEGAINEKLFF. CDR3 sequence (DNA): TGTGCCAGCAGCTCCGAGGGGGCGATTAATGAAAAACTGTTTTTT.

The chain combines TRBV7-2 with TRBJ1-6; the D is unclear. CDR3 length equals 15 residues. Germline V CDR1 and CDR2: SGHTA, FQGNSA. V was shortened by 4 bases and J by 4 bases, with 11 bases between the two germline ends. CDR3 DNA sequence: TGTGCCAGCAGCTCCCTACAGAGTTATAATTCACCCCTCCACTTT. Translation: CASSSLQSYNSPLHF.

This sequence joins TRBV10-3 and TRBJ2-3, with 10 bases that match TRBD1. This CDR3 region has 14 residues. Trimming removed 2 bases from V and 7 bases from J; junction bases left unmatched: 3. Germline V gene data show CDR1 as ENHRY and CDR2 as SYGVKD. As DNA, the CDR3 is TGTGCCATCAGTGAGAGGGGACAGGGGAATACGCAGTATTTT. Protein product: CAISERGQGNTQYF.

In DNA form, the CDR3 reads TGCGCCAGCAGCCTTTGGGTAGCACCGCTCTCTGGGGCCAACGTCCTGACTTTC. Translated, it gives CASSLWVAPLSGANVLTF. The chain has TRBV4-3 and TRBJ2-6; D gene unclear. Trimming took off 4 bases at V and 0 bases at J, with 16 bases between the two ends. Germline lookup yields CDR1 LGHNA and CDR2 YSLEER. This CDR3 spans 18 amino acids.

The chain links TRBV28 to TRBJ1-2, with D unclear. CDR1 and CDR2 from the germline V gene are MDHEN and SYDVKM. Trimming left V 0 bases short and J 6 bases short, with 5 bases between. The CDR3 length is 12 residues. The CDR3, as DNA: TGTGCCAGCAGTTTATGGCAGAATGGCTACACCTTC. This codes for CASSLWQNGYTF.